The present T cell receptor beta chain was sequenced within a study of blood T cell repertoires in COVID-19. Overall study context: Whether acute or convalescent, the COVID-19 samples came from the United States, Italy and Spain. T cells, B-cell-depleted T cells, or PBMCs supplied cDNA or gDNA.

Recruitment covered about two dozen US areas and drew participants whose ages spanned about 18 to 100 years. Original processing notes: For nucleated cells, counts were estimated from reference gene primer amplification. Here immunoSEQ multiplex PCR was the method, and the copy in TCRdb shows in-frame clones only, minus some. V and J calls and clone size are those listed in that table; D and trimming were worked out from the DNA. The data contain some 210,000 clones, about 84% of them singletons. The CDR3 is 15 amino acids. Germline V gene sequence: CDR1 SGHAT, CDR2 FQDESV (reference sequence). Trimming at V came to 3 bases and at J to 6 bases, leaving 6 bases not matched to a gene.

This receptor was identified in a man in his thirties or forties with acute COVID-19. The chain carries TRBV11-1 and TRBJ2-3; 10 positions match TRBD1. The specimen sequenced was PBMCs or T cells enriched from blood (not recorded which). The CDR3 loop reads CASSLQDRGSDTQYF. CDR3 nucleotide sequence: TGTGCCAGCAGCTTGCAGGACAGGGGGTCGGATACGCAGTATTTT.